This T cell receptor beta chain was retrieved from a study of shared clonotypes between healthy human individuals. A few counts support this clone. Other DNA sequences in the sample encode the same CDR3. Sequenced by immunoSEQ multiplex PCR; TCRdb stores in-frame clones only, minus some. The table lists just over 2,000,000 clones, 85% to 95% of them singletons, with 0.1% to 0.15% in the top ten. The donors were all Caucasian adults (living in Nashville, Tennessee). This CDR3 spans 13 amino acids. V was cut by 0 bases and J by 0 bases, with 5 bases left in between. Germline CDR1 GTSNPN, CDR2 SVGIG (reference sequence).

This clonotype was obtained from a man younger than 35 in good health. Sequencing input: naive CD4+ T cells sorted from blood. Subset reported: CD45RA+ positively selected. The rearrangement joins TRBV30 to TRBJ1-1; D gene unclear. CDR3 residues: CAWSVQVNTEAFF. CDR3 nucleotide sequence: TGTGCCTGGAGTGTACAAGTGAACACTGAAGCTTTCTTT.